Listed below are T cell receptor beta chains from one sample, sequenced in a study of Graves' ophthalmopathy and Graves' hyperthyroidism. TCRdb reprocessed the multiplex PCR reads with MiXCR, giving one entry per CDR3 protein. The data show under 350,000 distinct CDR3 sequences, with 17% seen just once and 12% held by the top ten. Source material: peripheral blood. The receptors originated from an adult man with Graves' ophthalmopathy. The CDR3 runs from the conserved cysteine through the conserved F or W. The D gene is left open where the match is weak. Expanded clones get a size class; other rows say once, few or many, or leave the size out.

v_call	j_call	d_call	clone_size	cdr3_aa	cdr3_nt
TRBV7-3	TRBJ1-6	TRBD1	many	CASSRDRNSPLHF	TGTGCCAGCAGCCGGGACAGAAATTCACCCCTCCACTTT
TRBV20-1	TRBJ1-1	-	many	CSAPGEMNTEAFF	TGCAGTGCTCCAGGGGAAATGAACACTGAAGCTTTCTTT
TRBV12-3/TRBV12-4	TRBJ2-2	TRBD1	many	CAARGGNANTGELFF	TGTGCAGCGAGAGGGGGCAACGCGAACACCGGGGAGCTGTTTTTT
TRBV6-1	TRBJ2-2	-	-	CASNGHSNTGELFF	TGTGCCAGCAATGGACACTCGAACACCGGGGAGCTGTTTTTT
TRBV20-1	TRBJ2-5	-	few	CSARGPSLQETQYF	TGCAGTGCCAGGGGACCTAGCCTCCAAGAGACCCAGTACTTC
TRBV24-1	TRBJ1-1	TRBD1	many	CATSRTGINTEAFF	TGTGCCACCAGCAGGACAGGGATAAACACTGAAGCTTTCTTT
TRBV12-5	TRBJ2-5	TRBD2	many	CASGNGAGDQETQYF	TGTGCTAGTGGTAATGGTGCGGGAGACCAAGAGACCCAGTACTTC
TRBV13	TRBJ2-7	-	-	CASSSPGPKAYEQYF	TGTGCCAGCAGCTCCCCGGGACCGAAAGCCTACGAGCAGTACTTC
TRBV15	TRBJ2-7	-	many	CATSRDLIAGMQYEQYF	TGTGCCACCAGCAGAGATCTTATCGCGGGCATGCAATACGAGCAGTACTTC
TRBV6-2/TRBV6-3	TRBJ2-7	TRBD2	few	CASYPLGRGGAYEQYF	TGTGCCAGCTACCCTTTAGGGCGCGGGGGAGCCTACGAGCAGTACTTC
TRBV13	TRBJ2-7	TRBD2	many	CASSFTSGRAYEQYF	TGTGCCAGCAGCTTTACTAGCGGGAGGGCCTACGAGCAGTACTTC
TRBV9	TRBJ2-2	TRBD1	many	CASSVGQGAQSTGELFF	TGTGCCAGCAGCGTTGGACAGGGGGCGCAGAGCACCGGGGAGCTGTTTTTT
TRBV4-1	TRBJ1-5	-	many	CASSPTRTHQPQHF	TGCGCCAGCAGCCCTACGAGGACTCATCAGCCCCAGCATTTT
TRBV2	TRBJ1-1	-	many	CASVWDGNTEAFF	TGTGCCAGCGTTTGGGACGGAAACACTGAAGCTTTCTTT
TRBV6-2/TRBV6-3	TRBJ2-7	TRBD2	few	CASSYSMTSESHEQYF	TGTGCCAGCAGTTACTCGATGACTAGCGAATCCCACGAGCAGTACTTC
TRBV24-1	TRBJ2-5	-	many	CATSDSRRGRAETQYF	TGTGCCACCAGTGATTCCCGAAGAGGAAGGGCGGAGACCCAGTACTTC
TRBV20-1	TRBJ2-2	TRBD2	many	CSARLYSGDITGELFF	TGCAGTGCTAGACTCTATAGCGGGGATATCACCGGGGAGCTGTTTTTT
TRBV12-3/TRBV12-4	TRBJ2-7	-	many	CASSFRQASEQYF	TGTGCCAGCAGTTTTCGACAGGCGAGCGAGCAGTACTTC
TRBV7-7	TRBJ2-5	TRBD2	many	CASSLGAGGPRETQYF	TGTGCTAGCAGCTTAGGAGCGGGAGGGCCCCGAGAGACCCAGTACTTC
TRBV3-1	TRBJ1-6	TRBD1	few	CASSPGGGNSPLHF	TGTGCCAGCAGTCCAGGGGGTGGTAATTCACCCCTCCACTTT
TRBV6-1	TRBJ2-7	TRBD1	many	CASSRVRQGHEQYF	TGTGCCAGCAGTCGCGTCCGACAGGGCCACGAGCAGTACTTC
TRBV2	TRBJ2-4	-	many	CASSPGQIAKNIQYF	TGTGCCAGCAGTCCTGGGCAAATAGCCAAAAACATTCAGTACTTC
TRBV6-2/TRBV6-3	TRBJ2-7	TRBD2	many	CASSYMPLIAGGAYEQYF	TGTGCCAGCAGTTACATGCCATTAATAGCGGGAGGTGCCTACGAGCAGTACTTC
TRBV30	TRBJ1-5	-	many	CAWSVGKKGDQPQHF	TGTGCCTGGAGTGTAGGAAAGAAGGGGGATCAGCCCCAGCATTTT
TRBV7-9	TRBJ1-1	TRBD1	many	CASSLGQGSLNTEAFF	TGTGCCAGCAGCTTAGGACAGGGATCATTGAACACTGAAGCTTTCTTT
TRBV20-1	TRBJ2-7	-	-	CSARGNRHAYEQYF	TGCAGTGCTAGAGGGAACAGGCACGCCTACGAGCAGTACTTC
TRBV29-1	TRBJ1-1	-	-	CNVGGQMNTEAFF	TGCAACGTTGGAGGACAAATGAACACTGAAGCTTTCTTT
TRBV27	TRBJ1-5	-	many	CASSLSLGAQPQHF	TGTGCCAGCAGTTTATCGTTGGGCGCTCAGCCCCAGCATTTT
TRBV4-1	TRBJ2-7	-	many	CASSPAVGVLVPGSYEQYF	TGCGCCAGCAGCCCCGCGGTTGGGGTGTTAGTTCCCGGCTCCTACGAGCAGTACTTC
TRBV12-3/TRBV12-4	TRBJ1-6	TRBD1	many	CASSLRETGAFLSLHF	TGTGCCAGCAGTTTAAGGGAGACAGGGGCGTTTTTGTCCCTCCACTTT
TRBV15	TRBJ1-5	-	many	CATRQYSNQPQHF	TGTGCCACTAGACAGTATAGCAATCAGCCCCAGCATTTT
TRBV11-2	TRBJ1-1	-	many	CASSLRVDEAFF	TGTGCCAGCAGCTTACGCGTGGATGAAGCTTTCTTT
TRBV28	TRBJ2-7	TRBD2	-	CASSQPLLLIAGGPVEQYF	TGTGCCAGCAGTCAGCCCCTCCTTCTTATAGCGGGAGGGCCGGTAGAGCAGTACTTC
TRBV5-1	TRBJ1-6	-	once	CASSTGAENSPLHF	TGCGCCAGCAGCACCGGGGCCGAAAATTCACCCCTCCACTTT
TRBV6-1	TRBJ1-3	-	many	CASSEPGLTRNTIYF	TGTGCCAGCAGTGAACCGGGCCTAACTAGAAACACCATATATTTT
TRBV4-2	TRBJ2-5	-	-	CASRRTWGERGDRETQYF	TGTGCCAGCAGAAGAACCTGGGGGGAGAGGGGGGATAGGGAGACCCAGTACTTC
TRBV7-2	TRBJ1-2	-	once	CASSRQGIDYGYTF	TGTGCCAGCAGCCGCCAGGGAATTGACTATGGCTACACCTTC
TRBV6-2/TRBV6-3	TRBJ1-5	-	many	CASSSSNGNQPQHF	TGTGCCAGCAGTTCCTCAAACGGCAATCAGCCCCAGCATTTT
TRBV2	TRBJ2-7	-	-	CASSVLGGANEQYF	TGTGCCAGCAGCGTTCTGGGGGGGGCGAACGAGCAGTACTTC
TRBV20-1	TRBJ1-1	-	many	CSALDPGAEAFF	TGCAGTGCTCTGGACCCGGGGGCTGAAGCTTTCTTT
TRBV20-1	TRBJ2-5	-	many	CSARMVGHETQYF	TGCAGTGCTAGAATGGTTGGGCATGAAACCCAGTACTTC
TRBV9	TRBJ1-1	-	many	CASSVDPGVSNTEAFF	TGTGCCAGCAGCGTAGATCCAGGGGTCTCAAACACTGAAGCTTTCTTT
TRBV20-1	TRBJ2-4	TRBD1	many	CSAIVWTGLAKNIQYF	TGCAGTGCTATAGTTTGGACAGGGTTGGCCAAAAACATTCAGTACTTC
TRBV7-2	TRBJ1-2	-	many	CASSLGPTGIGYTF	TGTGCCAGCAGCCTAGGGCCTACAGGGATCGGCTACACCTTC
TRBV19	TRBJ2-2	TRBD2	many	CASSPGLAGAYTGELFF	TGTGCCAGTAGTCCGGGACTAGCGGGAGCGTACACCGGGGAGCTGTTTTTT
TRBV20-1	TRBJ1-1	-	many	CSAEQEYTEAFF	TGCAGTGCGGAACAGGAGTACACTGAAGCTTTCTTT
TRBV5-1	TRBJ1-6	-	many	CASSFEDSPLHF	TGCGCCAGCAGCTTCGAGGATTCACCCCTCCACTTT
TRBV20-1	TRBJ2-5	-	-	CSAGGSRQETQYF	TGCAGTGCTGGGGGCAGCAGACAAGAGACCCAGTACTTC
TRBV6-1	TRBJ1-1	-	many	CASRWNYNTEAFF	TGTGCCAGCAGGTGGAATTATAACACTGAAGCTTTCTTT